Given below is one TCR beta chain in context. This clonotype was found a few times. There is no known antigen for this receptor. No base qualities exist here, and no much larger clone lies one base off it. Receptor amplification or capture employed PCR. TCRdb names Illumina MiSeq as the instrument used. Synthesis of cDNA relied on SMARTScribe reverse transcriptase together with a 5' template-switch oligo that added a universal priming site. The template-switch oligo carried a 12-nucleotide random unique molecular identifier (UMI) that tagged each cDNA molecule. Chain-specific reverse primers targeted TCRbeta transcripts during reverse transcription. Uracil DNA glycosylase treatment removed residual template-switch adapters, and cDNA was purified with a Qiagen MinElute kit. The first PCR used KAPA HiFi HotStart ReadyMix for approximately 25 cycles, split across four 50 ul reactions with step-out primers. First-round PCR products were gel-purified before further amplification. Illumina Nextera adapters were added in a second roughly 8-cycle PCR, after which libraries were purified and pooled. For each TCRbeta molecule, the UMI barcode was captured by a 50-nucleotide 5' read. The study's own analysis went as follows. Reads were grouped by UMI into consensus reads using the MIGEC toolkit. Forward and reverse consensus reads were merged with PEAR to produce final reads. Identical UMI-sequence pairs found in more than one library were treated as cross-sample contamination and removed by a custom decontamination script. MIGMAP, a wrapper around IgBLAST, was used for V(D)J assignment and CDR3 extraction. TCR clonotypes were defined by identical V gene, J gene and CDR3 amino acid sequence, and CDR1 and CDR2 were left unsequenced. In TCRdb, the public reads were trimmed at Q25 with fastp and aligned with MiXCR, with productive beta chains retained. Rows merge per CDR3 protein into single entries with the most common DNA and genes. Clone size and V and J calls follow TCRdb, not the original study. The sample table shows some 4,000 distinct CDR3 sequences, and approximately 49% are seen once. The ten largest make up roughly 25% of the sample.

The data are from a study of robustness of blood B and T cell sequencing (dated by TCRdb to about 2018). In terms of the full investigation: The goal of the study was to figure out the amount of peripheral blood required to reliably characterize the TCRbeta and IgG repertoires of an individual. In each of the roughly 10 independently drawn blood samples, TCRbeta and IgG repertoires were quantified. For technical replicates, two replicate TCRbeta cDNA libraries were prepared from one shared RNA pool that came from a single 10 ml draw. General study outcomes and caveats: TCRbeta rarefaction curves did not fully plateau, suggesting under-sequencing or many low-abundance clonotypes. Combining 3 or 4 tubes (roughly 30-45 ml blood) brought coverage of the top 10,000 TCRbeta clonotypes close to saturation. EDTA tubes required immediate fractionation, limiting use in multi-site collections. Evidence of cross-contamination, likely resulting from batch processing, was observed in one pair of TCRbeta libraries, and the UMI-sequence pairs shared between the two libraries were removed. No improvement in the overlap of rare TCRbeta clonotypes was observed when tubes were pooled, implying that much larger blood volumes would be needed for rare TCRbeta clonotypes to be captured. The 1,000 most abundant TCRbeta clonotypes from the pooled draws were detected in every single 10 ml sample. Between the technical replicate libraries, around 96% of the top 10,000 TCRbeta clonotypes in one library were also present in the other library.

The CDR3 has 13 amino acids, counting the end cysteine and phenylalanine. Of all the DNA, just the CDR3 is kept, 39 bases in frame from base 1. Ends trimmed: V by 7 bases, J by 11 bases; bases unmatched to a gene: 7. TCRbeta repertoires were measured from mRNA instead of genomic DNA, an approach that captures expressed receptors. Without cell sorting, buffy coat leukocytes were collected into Trizol, and RNA was extracted using the Direct-zol RNA MiniPrep Plus kit. To separate plasma, buffy coat and red blood cells, EDTA blood tubes were immediately centrifuged at 4 degrees C. This chain joins TRBV12-3 or TRBV12-4 to TRBJ1-6, with 8 middle bases fitting TRBD1. The sample comprised peripheral blood. This clonotype was obtained from a human donor in good health. The DNA sequence is given as TGTGCCAGCACTAAGACAGGGGATGCACCCCTCCACTTT. It is translated as CASTKTGDAPLHF.